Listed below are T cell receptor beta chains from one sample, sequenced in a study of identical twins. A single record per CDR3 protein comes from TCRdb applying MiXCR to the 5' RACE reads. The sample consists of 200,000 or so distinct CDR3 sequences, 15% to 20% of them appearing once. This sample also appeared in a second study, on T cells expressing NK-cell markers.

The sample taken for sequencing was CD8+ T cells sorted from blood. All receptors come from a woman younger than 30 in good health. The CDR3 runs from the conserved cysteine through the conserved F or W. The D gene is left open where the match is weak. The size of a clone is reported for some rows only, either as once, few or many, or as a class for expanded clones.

CDR3 protein: CASSLGGWGDTEAFF
CDR3 DNA: TGTGCCAGCAGCTTAGGGGGCTGGGGTGACACTGAAGCTTTCTTT
D gene: .
V gene: TRBV7-8
clone size: many
J gene: TRBJ1-1
CDR3 length: 15

CDR3 protein: CASSEDRSKNIQYF
CDR3 DNA: TGTGCCAGCAGTGAAGACAGGTCCAAAAACATTCAGTACTTC
D gene: .
V gene: TRBV6-1
clone size: .
J gene: TRBJ2-4
CDR3 length: 14

CDR3 protein: CASSVGLASYNEQFF
CDR3 DNA: TGTGCCAGCAGCGTGGGACTAGCGAGTTACAATGAGCAGTTCTTC
D gene: TRBD2
V gene: TRBV16
clone size: .
J gene: TRBJ2-1
CDR3 length: 15

CDR3 protein: CASSSTSASTDTQYF
CDR3 DNA: TGTGCCAGCAGTTCGACATCCGCTAGCACAGATACGCAGTATTTT
D gene: .
V gene: TRBV12-3/TRBV12-4
clone size: .
J gene: TRBJ2-3
CDR3 length: 15

CDR3 protein: CSASSPAMNTEAFF
CDR3 DNA: TGCAGTGCTAGTTCGCCAGCGATGAACACTGAAGCTTTCTTT
D gene: .
V gene: TRBV20-1
clone size: .
J gene: TRBJ1-1
CDR3 length: 14

CDR3 protein: CASSLNPQGTDTQYF
CDR3 DNA: TGTGCCAGCAGTCTTAACCCACAGGGGACAGATACGCAGTATTTT
D gene: TRBD1
V gene: TRBV27
clone size: .
J gene: TRBJ2-3
CDR3 length: 15

CDR3 protein: CASTNRGRGDTQYF
CDR3 DNA: TGCGCCAGCACCAACAGGGGGAGAGGAGATACGCAGTATTTT
D gene: TRBD1
V gene: TRBV4-1
clone size: many
J gene: TRBJ2-3
CDR3 length: 14

CDR3 protein: CASSQAVQRERHEQFF
CDR3 DNA: TGTGCCAGCAGCCAAGCAGTCCAGCGGGAGAGGCATGAGCAGTTCTTC
D gene: TRBD2
V gene: TRBV3-1
clone size: few
J gene: TRBJ2-1
CDR3 length: 16

CDR3 protein: CASSQVLGRINTEAFF
CDR3 DNA: TGCGCCAGCAGCCAAGTGTTGGGACGGATAAACACTGAAGCTTTCTTT
D gene: .
V gene: TRBV4-3
clone size: .
J gene: TRBJ1-1
CDR3 length: 16

CDR3 protein: CASSRGLAGGYYNEQFF
CDR3 DNA: TGCGCCAGCAGCAGGGGACTAGCGGGAGGGTACTACAATGAGCAGTTCTTC
D gene: TRBD2
V gene: TRBV4-1
clone size: .
J gene: TRBJ2-1
CDR3 length: 17

CDR3 protein: CASSELATDTQYF
CDR3 DNA: TGTGCCAGCAGTGAACTAGCAACAGATACGCAGTATTTT
D gene: .
V gene: TRBV12-3/TRBV12-4
clone size: .
J gene: TRBJ2-3
CDR3 length: 13

CDR3 protein: CATDLGQYGYTF
CDR3 DNA: TGTGCCACCGACCTGGGACAGTATGGCTACACCTTC
D gene: TRBD1
V gene: TRBV25-1
clone size: few
J gene: TRBJ1-2
CDR3 length: 12